Here is one T cell receptor (beta chain) with its context. These data come from a study of blood T cell repertoires in COVID-19. Study-level information: COVID-19 samples from acute and convalescent phases originated in the United States, Italy and Spain. The cDNA or gDNA used as material had been derived from T cells, B-cell-depleted T cells, or PBMCs.

Under the authors' procedure: Reference gene primers were amplified, and this amplification served to estimate nucleated cell counts. Libraries were prepared by immunoSEQ multiplex PCR; TCRdb keeps only in-frame clonotypes and omits some of them. That table gives V, J and clone size, and the DNA gave D and trimming. The data hold 150,000 to 200,000 clones, with 60% to 85% observed a single time. Sequencing was done on a sample of peripheral blood. The clonotype originates from a man aged 55-75 years with acute or convalescent COVID-19.

The CDR3 region has the DNA TGTGCCAGCAGTTCGACAGGGGCCGAGGAGACCCAGTACTTC. Translating it yields CASSSTGAEETQYF. The rearrangement uses TRBV2 and TRBJ2-5; 8 positions agree with TRBD1. Germline trimming cut 5 bases from V and 5 bases from J; bases unmatched to any gene: 7. Germline assignment: CDR1 SNHLY and CDR2 FYNNEI. This CDR3 has 14 amino acids.